The source of this T cell receptor beta chain is a study of OX40 agonist ivuxolimab in advanced cancers. The repertoire was sequenced with immunoSEQ multiplex PCR; TCRdb's copy has only in-frame clones and lacks some. The sample yields roughly 110,000 clones, approximately 90% seen once. The CDR3 extends over 13 amino acids. Germline V gives CDR1 SGHVS, CDR2 FNYEAQ. Trimming stripped 1 base from V and 4 bases from J, with 7 bases between. Sample: CD4+ or CD8+ T cells sorted from blood, taken in a trial of the OX40 agonist ivuxolimab. V is TRBV7-6 and J is TRBJ2-5; D not resolved. This clonotype was sampled from an adult with an advanced solid tumor such as melanoma, head and neck, liver or kidney cancer. CDR3: CASSLVRLETQYF. The CDR3 nucleotides read TGTGCCAGCAGCTTAGTGAGGCTAGAGACCCAGTACTTC.